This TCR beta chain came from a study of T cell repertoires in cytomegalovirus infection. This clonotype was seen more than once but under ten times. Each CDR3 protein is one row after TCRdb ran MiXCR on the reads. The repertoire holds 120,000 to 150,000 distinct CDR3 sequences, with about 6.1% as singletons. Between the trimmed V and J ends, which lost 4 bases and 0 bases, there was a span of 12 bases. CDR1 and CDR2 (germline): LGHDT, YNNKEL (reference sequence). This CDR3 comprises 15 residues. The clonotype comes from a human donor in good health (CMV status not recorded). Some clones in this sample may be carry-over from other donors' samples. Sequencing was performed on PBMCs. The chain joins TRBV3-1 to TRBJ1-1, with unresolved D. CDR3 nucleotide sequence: TGTGCCAGCAGCCCCTGGGCGGCCATGAACACTGAAGCTTTCTTT. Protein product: CASSPWAAMNTEAFF.